This is a list of T cell receptor beta chains from one sample in a study of early T cells in non-severe SARS-CoV-2 infection. TCRdb re-called the 5' RACE reads with MiXCR, one entry per CDR3 protein. The sample lists approximately 50,000 distinct CDR3 sequences, approximately 8.5% occurring once. Sequenced sample: whole blood. Receptor source: an adult who was a healthcare worker with PCR-confirmed SARS-CoV-2 infection or an uninfected control (not recorded which). Both conserved end residues are part of each CDR3. The D gene is left open where the match is weak. Expanded clones are given a class, and other clones once, few, many or no size at all.

CDR3 protein,CDR3 DNA,clone size,V gene,J gene,D gene
CSASRQGVGEQYF,TGCAGTGCTAGTCGACAGGGGGTCGGCGAGCAGTACTTC,many,TRBV20-1,TRBJ2-7,TRBD1
CASSPYGTVDTGELFF,TGCGCCAGCAGCCCATATGGGACAGTGGACACCGGGGAGCTGTTTTTT,many,TRBV5-1,TRBJ2-2,TRBD1
CASSYSSGVSTDTQYF,TGTGCCAGCAGTTACTCGTCGGGGGTGAGCACAGATACGCAGTATTTT,-,TRBV6-5,TRBJ2-3,-
CASSVVGTSGRGTDTQYF,TGTGCCAGCAGCGTAGTAGGAACTAGCGGGAGAGGGACAGATACGCAGTATTTT,many,TRBV9,TRBJ2-3,TRBD2
CASSSSGQGIGYEQYF,TGTGCCAGCAGTTCCTCGGGACAGGGTATAGGATACGAGCAGTACTTC,few,TRBV28,TRBJ2-7,TRBD1
CASSQRGAERGYTF,TGTGCCAGCAGCCAGCGGGGGGCCGAGAGAGGCTACACCTTC,many,TRBV3-1,TRBJ1-2,-
CASSFQQLNTEAFF,TGCGCCAGCAGCTTCCAACAGCTGAACACTGAAGCTTTCTTT,few,TRBV5-1,TRBJ1-1,-
CASSNRVNGELFF,TGTGCCAGCAGCAACAGGGTTAACGGGGAGCTGTTTTTT,many,TRBV5-4,TRBJ2-2,-
CASTPLVAGPNGKLFF,TGTGCCAGCACCCCATTGGTGGCTGGGCCTAATGGAAAACTGTTTTTT,many,TRBV7-8,TRBJ1-4,-
CASSLFSVEQFF,TGTGCCAGCAGTTTATTTTCGGTTGAGCAGTTCTTC,many,TRBV28,TRBJ2-1,-
CASSPLPISGNTIYF,TGTGCCAGCAGCCCACTTCCAATCTCTGGAAACACCATATATTTT,many,TRBV7-8,TRBJ1-3,-
CASSLLDRVIATNEKLFF,TGTGCCAGCAGCTTACTGGACAGGGTGATTGCAACTAATGAAAAACTGTTTTTT,-,TRBV7-9,TRBJ1-4,TRBD1
CASSLKLSSDYEQYF,TGTGCCAGCAGTTTAAAGTTGTCCAGTGACTACGAGCAGTACTTC,many,TRBV28,TRBJ2-7,-
CSVRQGADSPLHF,TGCAGCGTCAGACAGGGGGCTGATTCACCCCTCCACTTT,-,TRBV29-1,TRBJ1-6,TRBD1
CSARVGGIRGEQYF,TGCAGTGCTAGAGTGGGTGGAATTCGGGGCGAGCAGTACTTC,few,TRBV20-1,TRBJ2-7,-
CASSAGLQSEQFF,TGTGCCAGCAGCGCGGGACTTCAGAGCGAGCAGTTCTTC,many,TRBV6-4,TRBJ2-1,-
CASSPVGGRGDEQFF,TGTGCCAGCAGCCCCGTGGGAGGGAGGGGTGATGAGCAGTTCTTC,-,TRBV7-3,TRBJ2-1,TRBD2
CASLGETQYF,TGTGCCAGCCTCGGGGAGACCCAGTACTTC,few,TRBV7-6,TRBJ2-5,-
CASRLTGLNYGYTF,TGTGCCAGCAGACTTACAGGGTTGAACTATGGCTACACCTTC,many,TRBV2,TRBJ1-2,-
CASSLAGGSLKDTQYF,TGTGCCAGCAGCTTAGCTGGCGGGAGTTTGAAAGATACGCAGTATTTT,many,TRBV7-2,TRBJ2-3,TRBD2
CASSLGGAHYNEQFF,TGTGCCAGCAGCCTAGGGGGCGCCCACTACAATGAGCAGTTCTTC,-,TRBV5-4,TRBJ2-1,TRBD1
CSAIERLPYNEQFF,TGCAGTGCTATCGAGCGGCTACCCTACAATGAGCAGTTCTTC,-,TRBV20-1,TRBJ2-1,-
CASSLAQGSGIRFDEQFF,TGTGCCAGCAGTTTAGCGCAGGGTAGCGGGATTAGGTTCGATGAGCAGTTCTTC,many,TRBV12-3/TRBV12-4,TRBJ2-1,TRBD2
CASSLAWEKLFF,TGTGCCAGCAGCTTAGCATGGGAAAAACTGTTTTTT,few,TRBV7-9,TRBJ1-4,-
CANRFQTSTIYF,TGTGCTAACAGGTTCCAAACCTCCACCATATATTTT,many,TRBV12-5,TRBJ1-3,-
CASSLDSRRVEQYF,TGTGCCAGCAGCTTAGATTCTAGAAGGGTCGAGCAGTACTTC,-,TRBV7-2,TRBJ2-7,-
CASSLMTSGTYEQYF,TGTGCCAGCAGTTTAATGACTAGCGGGACCTACGAGCAGTACTTC,many,TRBV28,TRBJ2-7,TRBD2
CSARVVDTQYF,TGCAGTGCTAGAGTGGTAGATACGCAGTATTTT,few,TRBV20-1,TRBJ2-3,-